This T cell receptor (beta chain) is from a study of patients and donors after allogeneic stem cell transplantation. The germline V gene encodes CDR1 SGHVS and CDR2 FNYEAQ. There are 12 residues in the CDR3. V lost 8 bases, J lost 4 bases, and 11 bases lay in between. Each CDR3 protein gets one entry after TCRdb re-called the RT-PCR reads with MiXCR. The table shows roughly 880,000 distinct CDR3 sequences, with roughly 17% occurring only once. The chain employs TRBV7-6 and TRBJ1-1, with D possibly TRBD1 on 5 matching bases. Input material: blood, either unsorted or a sorted T cell fraction (not recorded which). This receptor was identified in a human donor who was either an allogeneic HSCT recipient or a stem cell or donor lymphocyte infusion donor (not recorded which). It is not recorded whose cells these are; they may come from a transplant donor. The CDR3, as DNA: TGTGCCAGCGGGGGGAGGTCCACTGAAGCTTTCTTT. This codes for CASGGRSTEAFF.